This is a list of T cell receptor beta chains from one sample in a study of blood T cell repertoires in COVID-19. Sequenced by immunoSEQ multiplex PCR; TCRdb stores in-frame clones only, minus some. The sample lists some 150,000 clones; 76% were seen once. Input material: peripheral blood. Every receptor here comes from a man in his sixties with acute or convalescent COVID-19. The conserved cysteine and the conserved F or W are not part of the CDR3 here. Each record gives: D gene, V gene, J gene, CDR3 protein. D genes are given only for firm matches.

D gene: -; V gene: TRBV6-5; J gene: TRBJ2-3; CDR3 protein: ASSRTRDTDTQY
D gene: -; V gene: TRBV19; J gene: TRBJ2-3; CDR3 protein: ASSIGLSTDTQY
D gene: TRBD2; V gene: TRBV27; J gene: TRBJ2-5; CDR3 protein: ASSLIGTSGTQETQY
D gene: -; V gene: TRBV18; J gene: TRBJ2-7; CDR3 protein: ASSPPGGYEQY
D gene: -; V gene: TRBV12-5; J gene: TRBJ2-5; CDR3 protein: ASGLEGGETQY
D gene: -; V gene: TRBV6-2/TRBV6-3; J gene: TRBJ2-7; CDR3 protein: ASSSGTRHGDEQY
D gene: TRBD2; V gene: TRBV3-1/TRBV3-2; J gene: TRBJ2-7; CDR3 protein: AVGTSSHYEQY
D gene: -; V gene: TRBV19; J gene: TRBJ1-2; CDR3 protein: ASSPGQSAYGYT
D gene: TRBD1; V gene: TRBV30; J gene: TRBJ1-2; CDR3 protein: AWSAGQVRRYGYT
D gene: -; V gene: TRBV6-5; J gene: TRBJ2-1; CDR3 protein: ASSRQDNEQF
D gene: -; V gene: TRBV10-1; J gene: TRBJ2-2; CDR3 protein: ASSVGGRTGELF
D gene: TRBD1; V gene: TRBV10-3; J gene: TRBJ2-5; CDR3 protein: AISEAPGQGWETQY
D gene: -; V gene: TRBV7-9; J gene: TRBJ2-1; CDR3 protein: ASTGTAGTRGYNEQF